Listed below are T cell receptor beta chains from one sample, sequenced in a study of blood T cell repertoires in COVID-19. Here immunoSEQ multiplex PCR was the method, and the copy in TCRdb shows in-frame clones only, minus some. The sample lists 90,000 to 140,000 clones; around 76% were seen once. Sequencing was carried out using peripheral blood. The receptors come from a woman between 65 and 79 years old with acute or convalescent COVID-19. Each CDR3 is given with its conserved first and last residue.

length,J,V,CDR3
15,TRBJ2-1,TRBV9,CASSEYGDYDNEQFF
13,TRBJ1-2,TRBV6-1,CASSELDTYGYTF
14,TRBJ1-6,TRBV5-1,CASSPDSFDSPLHF
14,TRBJ2-7,TRBV19,CASSVGQGSYEQYF
14,TRBJ2-5,TRBV2,CASRGDSTAGTQYF
16,TRBJ1-1,TRBV19,CASSPVPGQGNTEAFF
15,TRBJ2-1,TRBV28,CASRGPRGAYNEQFF
17,TRBJ1-1,TRBV7-2,CASSLSWDRRWVTEAFF
14,TRBJ1-1,TRBV10-3,CAISTSGQGTEAFF
17,TRBJ1-3,TRBV19,CASSTLRDRGLGNTIYF
14,TRBJ1-2,TRBV25-1,CASSLGQGLGGYTF
15,TRBJ2-5,TRBV7-2,CASSLEEGPAETQYF
13,TRBJ1-1,TRBV18,CASSSQKNTEAFF
12,TRBJ1-1,TRBV19,CASRQGFAEAFF
17,TRBJ2-7,TRBV6-9,CASSYRTGWTKAYEQYF
14,TRBJ1-5,TRBV7-9,CASSPPGINQPQHF
15,TRBJ2-7,TRBV4-1,CASSQDQQGAYEQYF
16,TRBJ1-1,TRBV6-2/TRBV6-3,CASSSPRGGPDTEAFF
15,TRBJ1-1,TRBV19,CASSAQGARNTEAFF
14,TRBJ1-3,TRBV6-5,CASSYLTAGNTIYF
15,TRBJ2-5,TRBV11-3,CASSFKAGDKETQYF
14,TRBJ1-4,TRBV5-4,CASSFAGQTEKLFF
15,TRBJ2-1,TRBV7-2,CASRSLAGGRNEQFF
13,TRBJ2-6,TRBV6-5,CATTGSGANVLTF
14,TRBJ1-2,TRBV6-2/TRBV6-3,CASSYHERNYGYTF
14,TRBJ2-3,TRBV5-1,CASSLIQATDTQYF
16,TRBJ2-1,TRBV10-3,CAIGRTTQFSYNEQFF
15,TRBJ1-2,TRBV6-6,CASSNQDRGDYGYTF
14,TRBJ2-7,TRBV11-2,CASSENRVTYEQYF
15,TRBJ2-7,TRBV7-2,CASTLRTGRTYEQYF
14,TRBJ1-1,TRBV5-1,CASSLDGGGTEAFF
16,TRBJ1-6,TRBV3-1/TRBV3-2,CASSQGVRVPNSPLHF
16,TRBJ2-2,TRBV3-1/TRBV3-2,CASSIRDRKNTGELFF